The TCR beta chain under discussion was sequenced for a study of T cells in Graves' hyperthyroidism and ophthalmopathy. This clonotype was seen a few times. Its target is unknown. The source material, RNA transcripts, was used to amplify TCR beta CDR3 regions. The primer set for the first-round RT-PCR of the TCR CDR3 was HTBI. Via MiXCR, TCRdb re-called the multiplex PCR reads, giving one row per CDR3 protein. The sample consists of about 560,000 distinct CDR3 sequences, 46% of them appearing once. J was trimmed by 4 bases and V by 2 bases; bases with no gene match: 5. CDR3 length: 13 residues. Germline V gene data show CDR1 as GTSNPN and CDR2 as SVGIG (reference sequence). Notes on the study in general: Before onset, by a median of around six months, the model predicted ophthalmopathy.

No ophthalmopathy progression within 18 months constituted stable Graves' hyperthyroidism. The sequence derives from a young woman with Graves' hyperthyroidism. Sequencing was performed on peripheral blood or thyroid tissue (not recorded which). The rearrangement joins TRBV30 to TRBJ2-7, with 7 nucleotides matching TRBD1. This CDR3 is CAWSLTGWYEQYF. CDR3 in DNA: TGTGCCTGGAGTCTGACAGGGTGGTACGAGCAGTACTTC.